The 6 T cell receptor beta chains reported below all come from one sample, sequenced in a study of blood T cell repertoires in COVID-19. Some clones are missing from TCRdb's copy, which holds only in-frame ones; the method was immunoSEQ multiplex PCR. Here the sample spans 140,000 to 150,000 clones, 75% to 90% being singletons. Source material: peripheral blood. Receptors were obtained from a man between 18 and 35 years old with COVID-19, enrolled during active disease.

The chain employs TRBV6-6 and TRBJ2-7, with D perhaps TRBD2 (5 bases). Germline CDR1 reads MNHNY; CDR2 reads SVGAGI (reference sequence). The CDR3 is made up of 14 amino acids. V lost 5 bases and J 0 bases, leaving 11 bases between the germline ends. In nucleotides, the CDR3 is TGTGCCAGCAGTCCCTGGAGGTTCTCCTACGAGCAGTACTTC. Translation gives CASSPWRFSYEQYF.

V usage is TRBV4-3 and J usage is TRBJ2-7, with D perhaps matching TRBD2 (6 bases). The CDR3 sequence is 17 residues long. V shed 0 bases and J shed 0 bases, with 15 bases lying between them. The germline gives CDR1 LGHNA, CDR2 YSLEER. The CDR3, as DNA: TGCGCCAGCAGCCAAGATAACGCGGGATACTTCTCCTACGAGCAGTACTTC. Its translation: CASSQDNAGYFSYEQYF.

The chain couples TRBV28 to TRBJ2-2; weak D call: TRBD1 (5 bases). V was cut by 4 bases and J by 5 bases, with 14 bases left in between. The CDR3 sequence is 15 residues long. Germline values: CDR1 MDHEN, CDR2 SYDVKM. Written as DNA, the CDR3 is TGTGCCAGCAGTTCTCGACAGCTGGGGACCGGGGAGCTGTTTTTT. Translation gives CASSSRQLGTGELFF.

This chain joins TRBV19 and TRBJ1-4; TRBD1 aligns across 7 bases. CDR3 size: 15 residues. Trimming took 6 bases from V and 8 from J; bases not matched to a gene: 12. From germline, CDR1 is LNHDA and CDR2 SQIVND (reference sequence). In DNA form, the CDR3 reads TGTGCCAGTAGCCGCCGTCAGGGCAGGGGGGAAAAACTGTTTTTT. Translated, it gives CASSRRQGRGEKLFF.

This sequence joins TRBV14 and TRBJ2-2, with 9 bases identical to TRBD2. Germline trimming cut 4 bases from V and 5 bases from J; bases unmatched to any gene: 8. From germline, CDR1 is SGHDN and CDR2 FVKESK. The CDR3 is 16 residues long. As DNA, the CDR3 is TGTGCCAGCAGCCGCTTAGCGGGAGCACGGACCGGGGAGCTGTTTTTT. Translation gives CASSRLAGARTGELFF. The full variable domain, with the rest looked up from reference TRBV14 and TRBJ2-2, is EAGVTQFPSHSVIEKGQTVTLRCDPISGHDNLYWYRRVMGKEIKFLLHFVKESKQDESGMPNNRFLAERTGGTYSTLKVQPAELEDSGVYFCASSRLAGARTGELFFGEGSRLTVL.

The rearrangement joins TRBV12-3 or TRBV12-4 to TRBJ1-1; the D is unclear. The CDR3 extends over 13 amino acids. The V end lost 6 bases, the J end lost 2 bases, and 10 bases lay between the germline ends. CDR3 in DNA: TGTGCCAGCAGCCTGACACTTAACACTGAAGCTTTCTTT. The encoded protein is CASSLTLNTEAFF.